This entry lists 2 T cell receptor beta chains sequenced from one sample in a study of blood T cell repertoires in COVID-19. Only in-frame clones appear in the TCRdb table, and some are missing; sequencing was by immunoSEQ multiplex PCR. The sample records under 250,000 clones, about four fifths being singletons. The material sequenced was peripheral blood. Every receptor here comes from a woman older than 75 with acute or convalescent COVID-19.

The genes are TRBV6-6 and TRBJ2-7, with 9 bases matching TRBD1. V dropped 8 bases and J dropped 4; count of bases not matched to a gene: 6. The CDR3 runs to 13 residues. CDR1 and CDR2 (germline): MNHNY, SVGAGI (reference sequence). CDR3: CASVGQGEYEQYF. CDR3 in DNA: TGTGCCAGCGTGGGACAGGGAGAATACGAGCAGTACTTC.

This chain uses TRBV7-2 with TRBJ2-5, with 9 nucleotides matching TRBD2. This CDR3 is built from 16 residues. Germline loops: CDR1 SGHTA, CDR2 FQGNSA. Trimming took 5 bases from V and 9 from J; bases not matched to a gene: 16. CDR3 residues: CASSPGLAIPSLAQYF. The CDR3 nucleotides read TGTGCCAGCAGCCCCGGACTAGCGATCCCCTCGCTAGCCCAGTACTTC.